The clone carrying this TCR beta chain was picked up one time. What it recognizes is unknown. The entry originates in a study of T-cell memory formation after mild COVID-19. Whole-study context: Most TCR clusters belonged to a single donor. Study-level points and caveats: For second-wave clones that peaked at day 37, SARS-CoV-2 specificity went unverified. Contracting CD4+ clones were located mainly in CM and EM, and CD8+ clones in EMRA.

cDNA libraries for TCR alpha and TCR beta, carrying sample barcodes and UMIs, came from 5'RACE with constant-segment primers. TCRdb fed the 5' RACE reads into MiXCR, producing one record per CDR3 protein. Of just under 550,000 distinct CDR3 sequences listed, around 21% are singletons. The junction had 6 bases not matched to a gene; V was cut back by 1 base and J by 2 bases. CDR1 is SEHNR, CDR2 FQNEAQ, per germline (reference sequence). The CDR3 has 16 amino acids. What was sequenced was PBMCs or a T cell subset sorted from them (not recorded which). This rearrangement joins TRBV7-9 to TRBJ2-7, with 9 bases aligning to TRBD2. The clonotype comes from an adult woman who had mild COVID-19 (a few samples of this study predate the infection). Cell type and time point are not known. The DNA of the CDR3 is TGTGCCAGCAGCTTAGTGAGTAGCGGGGGAACCTACGAGCAGTACTTC. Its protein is CASSLVSSGGTYEQYF.